This passage covers 15 T cell receptor beta chains from one sample sequenced in a study of blood T cell repertoires in COVID-19. Clones were read by immunoSEQ multiplex PCR, and TCRdb kept only the in-frame ones, dropping some. The sample holds approximately 240,000 clones, 75% to 85% seen once. The sequencing sample was made of peripheral blood. These receptors all stem from a woman between 40 and 50 years old who had recovered from COVID-19.

The J gene is TRBJ2-4, the V gene TRBV28; D not certain. The CDR3 spans 11 residues. The germline gives CDR1 MDHEN, CDR2 SYDVKM. Trimming shortened V by 2 bases and J by 10 bases, and 6 bases separated the two germline ends. CDR3 bases: TGTGCCAGCAGTTTAGACGGGATTCAGTACTTC. Translation: CASSLDGIQYF.

V gene TRBV9 combines with J gene TRBJ1-1; possibly TRBD1 for D (6 bases). Germline values: CDR1 SGDLS, CDR2 YYNGEE. CDR3 length equals 16 residues. V lost 3 bases, J lost 0 bases, and 15 bases lay in between. The CDR3 nucleotides are TGTGCCAGCAGCGCTATTCCGGGACAAATGAACACTGAAGCTTTCTTT. As protein: CASSAIPGQMNTEAFF.

This chain joins TRBV10-3 and TRBJ1-1; perhaps TRBD1 as D (5 bases). V lost 7 bases and J 0 bases, leaving 12 bases between the germline ends. The CDR3 has 14 residues. The V gene's germline CDR1 is ENHRY and CDR2 SYGVKD. The CDR3 sequence: CAITQPGVNTEAFF. The CDR3 DNA reads TGTGCCATCACTCAACCGGGGGTGAACACTGAAGCTTTCTTT.

This chain links TRBV29-1 with TRBJ2-2, with D maybe TRBD1 (6 bases). This CDR3 is 17 amino acids long. Germline V gene sequence: CDR1 SQVTM, CDR2 ANQGSEA. The V end lost 7 bases, the J end lost 3 bases, and 24 bases lay between the germline ends. The CDR3 bases are TGCAGCGCCCACCAAGGCTCGTACAGGGAAGACACCGGGGAGCTGTTTTTT. It yields the protein CSAHQGSYREDTGELFF.

Concerning this clone itself: The junction departs from germline at one end; a sequencing error may be responsible. The J gene is TRBJ1-2, the V gene TRBV7-6, with 7 nucleotides matching TRBD1. This CDR3 has 11 residues. CDR1 is SGHVS and CDR2 is FNYEAQ in the germline V gene. The CDR3 nucleotides are TGTGCCAGCAGCGGGGTGGGACAGTTCCGCTTT. Translated: CASSGVGQFRF.

This clone appeared once. The chain uses TRBV28 and TRBJ1-2; a possible D gene is TRBD1 (5 bases). The germline V gene has CDR1 MDHEN and CDR2 SYDVKM. This CDR3 has 12 residues. V gave up 3 bases and J gave up 4 bases, with 6 bases separating them. For the CDR3, the DNA is TGTGCCAGCAGTTTCGACAGCTATGGCTACACCTTC. Amino acids: CASSFDSYGYTF.

The rearrangement links TRBV18 to TRBJ2-5; the D gene is possibly TRBD1 (6 bases). The CDR3 has 14 residues. Per germline, CDR1 KGHSH and CDR2 LQKENI. Between the trimmed V and J ends, which lost 1 base and 5 bases, there was a span of 11 bases. DNA of the CDR3: TGTGCCAGCTCACCACAAGGGGGTTGGGAGACCCAGTACTTC. Translated: CASSPQGGWETQYF.

The J gene is TRBJ1-3, the V gene TRBV7-9, with D uncertain. This CDR3 contains 13 residues. Germline CDR1 and CDR2: SEHNR and FQNEAQ (reference sequence). The germline V and J ends were trimmed by 5 bases and 6 bases, with 11 bases remaining between them. The CDR3 nucleotides read TGTGCCAGCAGCCCCCAGAAGAAAAACACCATATATTTT. It translates to CASSPQKKNTIYF. Full variable domain (remainder filled in from reference TRBV7-9 and TRBJ1-3): DTGVSQNPRHKITKRGQNVTFRCDPISEHNRLYWYRQTLGQGPEFLTYFQNEAQLEKSRLLSDRFSAERPKGSFSTLEIQRTEQGDSAMYLCASSPQKKNTIYFGEGSWLTVV.

The chain employs TRBV5-6 and TRBJ2-5; D gene uncertain. Trimming stripped 4 bases from V and 1 base from J, with 8 bases between. The length of the CDR3 is 13 residues. CDR1 is SGHDT, CDR2 YYEEEE, per germline. This chain's CDR3 is CASSGGIQETQYF. The CDR3 DNA reads as TGTGCCAGCAGCGGCGGCATCCAAGAGACCCAGTACTTC.

This sequence joins TRBV9 and TRBJ2-3, with D perhaps matching TRBD1 (6 bases). Trimming stripped 4 bases from V and 1 base from J, with 10 bases between. Germline V lookup: CDR1 SGDLS, CDR2 YYNGEE. The CDR3 loop spans 14 amino acids. Here the CDR3 reads CASSPRTGTDTQYF. The CDR3 nucleotides are TGTGCCAGCAGCCCTCGGACAGGCACAGATACGCAGTATTTT.

This clone was recorded once. The chain employs TRBV6-5 and TRBJ2-7; 9 nucleotides align to TRBD1. Trimming took 8 bases from V and 5 from J; bases not matched to a gene: 10. In germline, CDR1 is MNHEY, CDR2 SVGAGI. This CDR3 is built from 14 residues. The CDR3 spells CASRNSGTGNEQYF. CDR3 DNA sequence: TGTGCCAGCCGTAATTCCGGGACAGGGAACGAGCAGTACTTC.

The chain couples TRBV6-1 to TRBJ2-7; possible D gene TRBD1, 6 bases. Germline V lookup: CDR1 MNHNS, CDR2 SASEGT. The CDR3 totals 13 residues. V was cut by 3 bases and J by 2 bases, with 8 bases left in between. In DNA, the CDR3 is TGTGCCAGCAGTGATGGGGGCCCCTACGAGCAGTACTTC. This encodes CASSDGGPYEQYF.

The chain has TRBV3-1 (or the pseudogene TRBV3-2) and TRBJ2-3, with TRBD2 matching 7 bases. Germline CDR1 LGHDT, CDR2 YNNKEL (reference sequence). The J segment lost 0 bases and the V segment lost 4 bases, leaving 4 bases of the junction unmatched. The CDR3 has 15 residues. The CDR3 is CASSLRGTSTDTQYF. The CDR3, as DNA: TGTGCCAGCAGCCTGCGGGGGACTAGCACAGATACGCAGTATTTT.

This chain connects TRBV4-2 to TRBJ2-5, with 14 positions matching TRBD2. Looked up from germline, CDR1 is LGHNA and CDR2 is YNFKEQ. CDR3 length: 17 amino acids. J gave up 5 bases and V 0 bases, and 5 bases lay outside the gene matches. CDR3 protein: CASSQETSGGALETQYF. CDR3 sequence (DNA): TGTGCCAGCAGCCAAGAGACTAGCGGGGGGGCCTTGGAGACCCAGTACTTC.

This clone has only a few counts. This chain links TRBV6-2 or TRBV6-3 with TRBJ2-5; TRBD2 agrees at 10 bases. This CDR3 has 18 amino acids. The V gene's germline CDR1 is MNHEY and CDR2 SVGEGT. V gave up 2 bases and J gave up 5 bases; unmatched junction bases: 14. CDR3 residues: CASSYLRLAGPVEETQYF. The DNA of the CDR3 is TGTGCCAGCAGTTACCTAAGACTAGCGGGCCCCGTTGAGGAGACCCAGTACTTC.